Detailed here is one TCR beta chain. What it binds is unknown. The sample belongs to a study of PD-1 blockade in mismatch repair-deficient tumors. Study in general: All were previously treated, progressing patients with eleven to twelve mismatch repair-deficient cancer types. General observations from the study: Tumor-resident clones, often undetectable pretreatment in blood, expanded then contracted after pembrolizumab.

The table came from immunoSEQ multiplex PCR; TCRdb's copy has only in-frame clones and leaves some out. This repertoire shows around 37,000 clones, approximately 88% found once; its top ten account for around 0.98%. Trimming took off 2 bases at V and 5 bases at J, with 7 bases between the two ends. The CDR3 sequence is 12 residues long. Looked up from germline, CDR1 is SEHNR and CDR2 is FQNEAQ (reference sequence). This sequence was found in an adult with mismatch repair-deficient cancer. The sample in question was PBMCs, obtained approximately 41 weeks after starting pembrolizumab. This chain uses TRBV7-9 with TRBJ2-7; D is unclear. CDR3 bases: TGTGCCAGCAGCTTAATGGCCCACGAGCAGTACTTC. This codes for CASSLMAHEQYF.